This T cell receptor beta chain was found in a study of radiation and T cells in renal cell carcinoma. Study observations and caveats: Without pretreatment biopsies, baseline tumor clonotype presence was undetermined.

A note on this clone: What it recognizes is unknown.

Profiling relied on immunoSEQ multiplex PCR, and the TCRdb table lists in-frame clones only, not all of them. The table has 150,000 or so clones, 88% seen once. The time point was: baseline pretreatment blood. Regarding treatment: 15 Gy SBRT to primary tumor, nephrectomy 4 weeks later. Germline CDR1 is SGHNT and CDR2 is YENEEA. The CDR3 loop spans 11 amino acids. The germline V and J ends were trimmed by 2 bases and 10 bases, with 9 bases remaining between them. The sequencing here drew on blood, taken from a patient whose treatment included radiotherapy and nephrectomy. The TCR was taken from a woman aged 70-85 years with renal cell carcinoma. The chain uses TRBV11-3 and TRBJ2-7; a possible D gene is TRBD1 (5 bases). The CDR3 DNA sequence: TGTGCCAGCAGCTTAACGACAGTTCAGTACTTC. It is translated as CASSLTTVQYF.